Following are 15 T cell receptor beta chains from one sample sequenced in a study of cytomegalovirus exposure and HLA in healthy donors. Primers for the PCR totalled 60 Vbeta and 13 Jbeta. The table came from immunoSEQ multiplex PCR; TCRdb's copy has only in-frame clones and leaves some out. The sample holds roughly 200,000 clones, around 78% seen once. The material sequenced was PBMCs. These receptor sequences come from a man aged 30-40 years in good health and CMV-seronegative.

This chain connects TRBV7-2 to TRBJ1-1; TRBD1 agrees at 9 bases. The junction had 2 bases not matched to a gene; V was cut back by 5 bases and J by 1 base. Per the germline V gene, CDR1 is SGHTA and CDR2 is FQGNSA. The CDR3 totals 14 residues. In nucleotides, the CDR3 is TGTGCCAGCAGCCCGGGACAGGGGAACACTGAAGCTTTCTTT. Protein: CASSPGQGNTEAFF.

This sequence joins TRBV27 and TRBJ2-1; 10 nucleotides line up with TRBD1. Looked up from germline, CDR1 is MNHEY and CDR2 is SMNVEV (reference sequence). V was clipped by 7 bases and J by 6 bases; unmatched bases: 6. The CDR3 is 14 residues long. CDR3 sequence (DNA): TGTGCCAGCATGCGGACAGGGGGTATCAATGAGCAGTTCTTC. It specifies CASMRTGGINEQFF.

V is TRBV7-3 and J is TRBJ2-3; 7 nucleotides match TRBD2. The CDR3 contains 16 residues. Trimming took 5 bases from V and 2 from J; bases not matched to a gene: 10. The germline V gene encodes CDR1 SGHTA and CDR2 FQGTGA. The CDR3 here is CASSPRLAGPTDTQYF. CDR3 DNA sequence: TGTGCCAGCAGCCCCAGATTAGCGGGCCCCACAGATACGCAGTATTTT.

In this sample, this clone turned up many times. V gene TRBV5-4 combines with J gene TRBJ2-3; 10 positions match TRBD2. J gave up 5 bases and V 3 bases, and 9 bases lay outside the gene matches. CDR3 length: 16 amino acids. Per the germline V gene, CDR1 is SGHNT and CDR2 is YYREEE (reference sequence). CDR3 bases: TGTGCCAGCAGCTCTGGACTAGCGGCCCCGCAAGATACGCAGTATTTT. It translates to CASSSGLAAPQDTQYF.

The rearrangement joins TRBV7-9 to TRBJ2-7, with 7 bases fitting TRBD1. This CDR3 is built from 15 residues. V lost 4 bases and J lost 3; bases outside the gene matches: 9. The germline V gene encodes CDR1 SEHNR and CDR2 FQNEAQ (reference sequence). The CDR3 nucleotides read TGTGCCAGCAGCTCCCGGGACAGTGGCATCTACGAGCAGTACTTC. Translating gives CASSSRDSGIYEQYF.

This sequence joins TRBV27 and TRBJ2-7; perhaps TRBD2 as D (6 bases). This CDR3 region has 14 residues. The germline gives CDR1 MNHEY, CDR2 SMNVEV (reference sequence). V was pared by 4 bases and J by 2 bases, with 12 bases between. The CDR3 sequence is CASSSQRAAYEQYF. The DNA for the CDR3 is TGTGCCAGCAGTTCGCAGCGGGCTGCCTACGAGCAGTACTTC.

The V and J genes are TRBV13 and TRBJ1-1; D uncertain. CDR3 size: 15 residues. Trimming pared 5 bases from V and 4 bases from J, leaving 17 bases between. CDR1 PRHDT and CDR2 FYEKMQ come from the germline V gene (reference sequence). The CDR3 DNA is TGTGCCAGCAGCATAAGCTTAGGCGGAAGCACTGAAGCTTTCTTT. Protein: CASSISLGGSTEAFF. Together with reference TRBV13 and TRBJ1-1, the CDR3 gives the full variable domain: AAGVIQSPRHLIKEKRETATLKCYPIPRHDTVYWYQQGPGQDPQFLISFYEKMQSDKGSIPDRFSAQQFSDYHSELNMSSLELGDSALYFCASSISLGGSTEAFFGQGTRLTVV.

The rearrangement joins TRBV19 to TRBJ1-3; no reliable D call. The CDR3 is 13 amino acids. Per germline, CDR1 LNHDA and CDR2 SQIVND (reference sequence). Trimming pared 9 bases from V and 0 bases from J, leaving 9 bases between. The CDR3 loop is CASQQVSGNTIYF. CDR3 DNA sequence: TGTGCCAGCCAGCAGGTCTCTGGAAACACCATATATTTT. The whole variable domain, filled in from reference TRBV19 and TRBJ1-3, reads DGGITQSPKYLFRKEGQNVTLSCEQNLNHDAMYWYRQDPGQGLRLIYYSQIVNDFQKGDIAEGYSVSREKKESFPLTVTSAQKNPTAFYLCASQQVSGNTIYFGEGSWLTVV.

A word on this clone: Other DNA sequences in the same sample also yield this CDR3. The V gene is TRBV27, the J gene TRBJ2-1; perhaps TRBD2 as D (6 bases). Trimming took off 1 base at V and 0 bases at J, with 10 bases between the two ends. Germline V CDR1 and CDR2: MNHEY, SMNVEV (reference sequence). The CDR3 runs 16 residues. The DNA for the CDR3 is TGTGCCAGCAGTTTATTGGCGGGGAGCTCCTACAATGAGCAGTTCTTC. Translation: CASSLLAGSSYNEQFF.

V gene TRBV6-5 combines with J gene TRBJ1-2; D not resolved. Trimming removed 8 bases at V and 4 bases at J, with 11 bases between. The CDR3 sequence is 12 residues long. The germline CDR1 and CDR2 sequences are MNHEY and SVGAGI. CDR3 region: CASPWGVYGYTF. The CDR3 DNA reads as TGTGCCAGCCCCTGGGGAGTCTATGGCTACACCTTC.

J is TRBJ1-2 and V is TRBV5-1; 8 nucleotides agree with TRBD1. Germline values: CDR1 SGHRS, CDR2 YFSETQ. CDR3 length: 15 amino acids. The J segment lost 3 bases and the V segment lost 0 bases, leaving 4 bases of the junction unmatched. The CDR3 region is CASSLGQGADYGYTF. The CDR3 DNA reads TGCGCCAGCAGCTTGGGCCAGGGGGCTGACTATGGCTACACCTTC.

This sequence joins TRBV5-6 and TRBJ2-3, with 9 positions matching TRBD1. Germline values: CDR1 SGHDT, CDR2 YYEEEE. The CDR3 is 13 amino acids. Losses at the gene ends were 5 bases for V and 6 bases for J; bases not matched to a gene: 4. The CDR3 here is CASSADRGDTQYF. The CDR3 DNA reads as TGTGCCAGCAGTGCTGACAGGGGGGATACGCAGTATTTT. Complete variable domain (other parts from reference TRBV5-6 and TRBJ2-3): DAGVTQSPTHLIKTRGQQVTLRCSPKSGHDTVSWYQQALGQGPQFIFQYYEEEERQRGNFPDRFSGHQFPNYSSELNVNALLLGDSALYLCASSADRGDTQYFGPGTRLTVL.

The chain has TRBV7-3 and TRBJ2-1; 11 bases fit TRBD2. Germline trimming cut 2 bases from V and 6 bases from J; bases unmatched to any gene: 3. The CDR3 totals 15 residues. Germline CDR1 and CDR2: SGHTA and FQGTGA. The CDR3 sequence is CASSLSGLAGNEQFF. In nucleotides, the CDR3 is TGTGCCAGCAGCTTATCAGGACTAGCGGGCAATGAGCAGTTCTTC.

The chain couples TRBV13 to TRBJ2-7; tentatively, D is TRBD1 (6 bases). Germline V gives CDR1 PRHDT, CDR2 FYEKMQ (reference sequence). This CDR3 has 14 amino acids. V was shortened by 3 bases and J by 1 base, with 10 bases between the two germline ends. The CDR3 protein is CASSFNRESYEQYF. The CDR3 bases are TGTGCCAGCAGCTTCAACAGGGAATCCTACGAGCAGTACTTC. Based on the CDR3 plus reference TRBV13 and TRBJ2-7, the full variable domain is AAGVIQSPRHLIKEKRETATLKCYPIPRHDTVYWYQQGPGQDPQFLISFYEKMQSDKGSIPDRFSAQQFSDYHSELNMSSLELGDSALYFCASSFNRESYEQYFGPGTRLTVT.

This sequence joins TRBV6-5 and TRBJ2-7, with 10 nucleotides matching TRBD1. CDR3 length: 14 amino acids. Germline CDR1 is MNHEY and CDR2 is SVGAGI. Trimming removed 2 bases from V and 5 bases from J; junction bases left unmatched: 3. CDR3 protein: CASSYGTGVDEQYF. The CDR3, as DNA: TGTGCCAGCAGTTACGGGACAGGGGTGGACGAGCAGTACTTC.